This entry concerns a single TCR beta chain. Its antigen target is currently unknown. Base-call qualities are not available, and no considerably larger clone is one nucleotide away. Naive T cells were sorted as CD45RA+ and memory T cells as CD45RO+ CD4+ or CD8+ cells by FACS. T cells for TCR sequencing came from two healthy control subjects. Sorted T cell subsets that were not stimulated were used as baseline controls for the mixed lymphocyte reactions. Genomic DNA was extracted with the Qiagen DNeasy Blood & Tissue Kit. The germline V gene (reference sequence) gives CDR1 as PRHDT and CDR2 as FYEKMQ. The CDR3 numbers 17 residues from cysteine through phenylalanine. Only the CDR3 part of the read is kept: 51 bases, read in frame from the first base. After removal of 5 bases from V and 4 bases from J, the junction retains 14 bases not matched to a gene. The sample is drawn from a study of regulatory dendritic cells for organ transplantation (dated by TCRdb to between 2016 and 2019). Broadly, across the study: TCRbeta repertoires were sequenced from sorted naive and memory CD4+ and CD8+ T cells before and after allostimulation with regulatory or mature dendritic cells.

Multiplexed two-step PCR with Vbeta-specific forward primers and Jbeta-specific reverse primers was used to amplify TCRbeta CDR3 regions. Through the immunoSEQ service, TCRbeta libraries were sequenced on an Illumina instrument. The paper's processing steps were these. IMGT annotation was used to assign V, D and J genes, and synthetic CDR3 analogues were used to correct the counts for multiplex PCR bias. In the immunoSEQ Analyzer, repertoire clonality was calculated as one minus normalized Shannon entropy. Fisher's exact test with Benjamini-Hochberg false discovery rate control was used to define clonal expansion, with two-tailed P<0.01. TCRdb provides this immuneACCESS table in a form limited to in-frame rearrangements. Some clones are lacking; in checked studies, under half of them reflect an unresolved V gene, and why the rest are absent is not known. The V and J calls and clone size were taken over from that table, and D and trimming were inferred from the DNA. Across this sample there are approximately 29,000 clones, with roughly 80% seen only once. The top ten clonotypes cover approximately 0.094% of the sample.

The paper's findings and limits, for the study overall: Of the resting subsets, the one holding the most alloreactive TCR clonotypes was memory CD8+ T cells. The authors pointed out considerable heterogeneity between individuals in the alloreactive memory CD8+ T cell pool, and only a couple of subjects were sequenced. In both subjects, allostimulation led to expansion of memory CD8+ clones, although regulatory dendritic cells appeared to cause more limited expansion than mature dendritic cells did. Highly diverse repertoires were observed in naive CD4+ and CD8+ T cells, whereas lower diversity was observed in memory cells, and the most oligoclonal repertoires were found in memory CD8+ cells.

This clonotype originated in a human donor in good health. This receptor chain uses TRBV13 and TRBJ2-5; TRBD1 matches 9 bases in the middle. The sequencing input was naive CD4+ T cells from blood. The intended sense of this specimen's cell subset or site label: CD45RA+ naive T cells. The CDR3 amino acid sequence is: CASSPRTGVSGRETQYF. The DNA sequence reads TGTGCCAGCAGCCCCCGGACAGGGGTCTCGGGGCGAGAGACCCAGTACTTC.